The 5 T cell receptor beta chains presented below share a single source sample, sequenced in a study of response to subunit inactivated influenza vaccine. TCRdb recomputed calls from the RT-PCR reads with MiXCR, one row per CDR3 protein. This table holds hundreds of thousands of distinct CDR3 sequences, about 15% found once. Sequencing used PBMCs from blood, obtained 14 to 15 days before vaccination. The receptor set was obtained from a man aged 45-65 years who received an inactivated influenza vaccine.

This clonotype was recorded a few times. This chain joins TRBV4-2 and TRBJ1-6; 11 nucleotides match TRBD1. The CDR3 length is 19 residues. The V gene's germline CDR1 is LGHNA and CDR2 YNFKEQ. With 0 bases clipped from V and 4 bases from J, the junction kept 8 bases outside the gene matches. This CDR3 is CASSQEGDRGAFYNSPLHF. In nucleotides, the CDR3 is TGTGCCAGCAGCCAAGAGGGGGACAGGGGGGCTTTTTATAATTCACCCCTCCACTTT.

The sample holds a few counts of this clonotype. This chain connects TRBV29-1 to TRBJ1-1; no firm D call. From germline, CDR1 is SQVTM and CDR2 ANQGSEA. The length of the CDR3 is 13 residues. The ends were cut back, 0 bases at V and 2 bases at J, with 7 bases in the middle. This CDR3 reads CSVEETTNTEAFF. Written as DNA, the CDR3 is TGCAGCGTTGAAGAGACAACTAACACTGAAGCTTTCTTT.

The chain is built from TRBV7-6 and TRBJ1-6, with a possible D match to TRBD1 (6 bases). The CDR3 consists of 14 residues. Trimming took 1 base from V and 10 from J, leaving 11 bases between them. The germline CDR1 and CDR2 sequences are SGHVS and FNYEAQ. The CDR3 nucleotides read TGTGCCAGCAGCTTAGAACAGGGTTCCTCACCCCTCCACTTT. Its protein product is CASSLEQGSSPLHF.

This clonotype was detected only a few times. The J gene is TRBJ2-4, the V gene TRBV11-2; D possibly corresponds to TRBD1 (6 bases). The CDR3 consists of 14 residues. V lost 5 bases to trimming and J lost 6 bases, with 14 bases between them. Germline V lookup: CDR1 SGHAT, CDR2 FQNNGV. The CDR3 spells CASSPRQVGNIQYF. The CDR3 nucleotides are TGTGCCAGCAGCCCCCGACAGGTGGGAAACATTCAGTACTTC.

J is TRBJ2-3 and V is TRBV5-1; D remains ambiguous. CDR1 and CDR2 (germline): SGHRS, YFSETQ. CDR3 size: 12 residues. V lost 5 bases, J lost 0 bases, and 4 bases lay in between. The CDR3 sequence: CASRLSTDTQYF. For the CDR3, the DNA is TGCGCCAGCAGACTCAGCACAGATACGCAGTATTTT.